This T cell receptor beta chain was identified in a study of blood T cell repertoires in COVID-19. Study-level background: The samples span acute and convalescent COVID-19 from the United States, Italy and Spain. PBMCs, B-cell-depleted T cells, or T cells were the source of the cDNA or gDNA that made up the material.

Original analysis: The authors estimated nucleated cell counts from reference gene primer amplification. Libraries were prepared by immunoSEQ multiplex PCR; TCRdb keeps only in-frame clonotypes and omits some of them. The V and J calls and clone size come from that table; D and trimming were worked out from the DNA. The data hold a few hundred thousand clones, with 70% to 90% observed a single time. The CDR3 spans 10 residues. The germline V and J ends were trimmed by 6 bases and 10 bases, with 10 bases remaining between them. Germline V lookup: CDR1 DFQATT, CDR2 SNEGSKA (reference sequence). Sequenced material: peripheral blood. This sequence was found in a man between 60 and 75 years old who had recovered from COVID-19. The chain joins TRBV20-1 to TRBJ2-1; no definite D call. The DNA of the CDR3 is TGCAGTGCCCTCCGAGTAGAGCAGTTCTTC. It is translated as CSALRVEQFF.